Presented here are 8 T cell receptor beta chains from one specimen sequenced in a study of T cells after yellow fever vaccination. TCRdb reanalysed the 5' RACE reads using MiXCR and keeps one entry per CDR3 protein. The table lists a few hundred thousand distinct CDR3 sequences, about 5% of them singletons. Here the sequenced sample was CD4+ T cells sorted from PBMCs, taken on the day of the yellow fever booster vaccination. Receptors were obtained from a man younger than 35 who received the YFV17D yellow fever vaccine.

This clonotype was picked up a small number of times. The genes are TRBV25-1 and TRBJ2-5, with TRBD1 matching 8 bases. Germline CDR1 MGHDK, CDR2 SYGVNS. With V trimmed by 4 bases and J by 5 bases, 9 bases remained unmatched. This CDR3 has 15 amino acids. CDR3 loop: CASSAGQGAGETQYF. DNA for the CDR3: TGTGCCAGCAGTGCGGGTCAGGGGGCGGGGGAGACCCAGTACTTC.

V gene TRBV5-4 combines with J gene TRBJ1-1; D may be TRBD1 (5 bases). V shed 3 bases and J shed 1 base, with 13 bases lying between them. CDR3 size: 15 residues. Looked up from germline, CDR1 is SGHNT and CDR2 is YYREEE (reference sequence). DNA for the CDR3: TGTGCCAGCAGCTCCCTGGGGGAAAGGAACACTGAAGCTTTCTTT. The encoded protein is CASSSLGERNTEAFF.

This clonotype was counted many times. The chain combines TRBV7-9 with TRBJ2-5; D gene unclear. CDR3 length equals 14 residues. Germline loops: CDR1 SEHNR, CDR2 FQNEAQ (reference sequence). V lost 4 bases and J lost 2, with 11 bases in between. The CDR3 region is CASSYWTVQETQYF. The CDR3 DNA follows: TGTGCCAGCAGCTACTGGACGGTACAAGAGACCCAGTACTTC.

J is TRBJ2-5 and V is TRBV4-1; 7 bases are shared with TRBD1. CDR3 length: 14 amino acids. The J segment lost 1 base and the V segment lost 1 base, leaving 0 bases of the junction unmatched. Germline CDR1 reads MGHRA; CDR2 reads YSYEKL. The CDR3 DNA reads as TGCGCCAGCAGCCAAGGGGACAGCCAAGAGACCCAGTACTTC. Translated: CASSQGDSQETQYF.

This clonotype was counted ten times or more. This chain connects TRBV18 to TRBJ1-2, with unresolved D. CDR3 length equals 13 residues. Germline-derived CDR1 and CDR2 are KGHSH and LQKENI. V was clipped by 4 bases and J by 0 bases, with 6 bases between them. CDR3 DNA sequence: TGTGCCAGCTCACACTTAGCTAACTATGGCTACACCTTC. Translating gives CASSHLANYGYTF.

This chain's CDR3 is CSAFSGTLNTGELFF. In DNA, the CDR3 is TGCAGTGCCTTCTCCGGGACACTGAACACCGGGGAGCTGTTTTTT. The chain uses TRBV20-1 and TRBJ2-2; D may be TRBD1 (6 bases). The CDR3 spans 15 residues. Looked up from germline, CDR1 is DFQATT and CDR2 is SNEGSKA (reference sequence). V gave up 6 bases and J gave up 1 base, with 15 bases separating them.

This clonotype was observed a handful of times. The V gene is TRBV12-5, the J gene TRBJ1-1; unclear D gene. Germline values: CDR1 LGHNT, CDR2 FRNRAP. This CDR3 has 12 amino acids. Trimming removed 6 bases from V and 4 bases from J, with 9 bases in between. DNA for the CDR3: TGTGCTAGTGGACCCGGAGGCACTGAAGCTTTCTTT. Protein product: CASGPGGTEAFF.

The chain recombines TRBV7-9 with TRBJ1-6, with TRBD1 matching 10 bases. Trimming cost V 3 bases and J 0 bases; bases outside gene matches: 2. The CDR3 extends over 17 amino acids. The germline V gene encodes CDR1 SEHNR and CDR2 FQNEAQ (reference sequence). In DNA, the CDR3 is TGTGCCAGCAGCTTGGGACAGGGGAGCTCCTATAATTCACCCCTCCACTTT. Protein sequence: CASSLGQGSSYNSPLHF.